These T cell receptor beta chains were read from a single sample in a study of shared T cell receptors in the human thymus. Profiled with immunoSEQ multiplex PCR; TCRdb holds only in-frame clones, not every one. The sample shows hundreds of thousands of clones, 87% of them seen only once. These data were likewise used in another study, on human thymus T cells.

Source material: thymocytes. These receptors all come from a boy under two years old with a congenital heart defect. Each CDR3 is given with its conserved first and last residue. D genes are given only for firm matches. Rows may omit the clone size; those that give it use once, few, many or a size class.

TRBV7-2,TRBJ2-1,NA,NA,CASSPQGVGYNEQFF,TGTGCCAGCAGCCCACAGGGAGTTGGGTACAATGAGCAGTTCTTC
TRBV4-3,TRBJ2-2,NA,NA,CASSQESGELFF,TGCGCCAGCAGCCAAGAATCTGGGGAGCTGTTTTTT
TRBV5-1,TRBJ1-1,NA,NA,CASSISNTEAFF,TGCGCCAGCAGCATCTCGAACACTGAAGCTTTCTTT
TRBV7-8,TRBJ2-3,NA,NA,CASSLRAAGARNTQYF,TGTGCCAGCAGCCTAAGGGCGGCAGGGGCAAGGAATACGCAGTATTTT
TRBV4-3,TRBJ1-1,TRBD1,NA,CASSQAGQGTSEAFF,TGCGCCAGCAGCCAAGCCGGACAGGGGACGTCTGAAGCTTTCTTT
TRBV2,TRBJ1-5,NA,once,CASTEGGDNQPQHF,TGTGCCAGCACCGAGGGCGGGGACAATCAGCCCCAGCATTTT
TRBV29-1,TRBJ2-1,NA,once,CSVDQTGKGLRWGEQFF,TGCAGCGTAGACCAGACAGGAAAGGGTCTTAGATGGGGTGAGCAGTTCTTC
TRBV7-9,TRBJ1-1,NA,NA,CASSWGSGAGNTEAFF,TGTGCCAGCAGCTGGGGAAGTGGGGCAGGGAACACTGAAGCTTTCTTT
TRBV18,TRBJ2-7,TRBD1,NA,CASSLRDRVFEQYF,TGTGCCAGCTCACTCCGGGACAGGGTCTTCGAGCAGTACTTC
TRBV2,TRBJ1-5,NA,NA,CASRGKVNQPQHF,TGTGCCAGTCGGGGTAAAGTCAATCAGCCCCAGCATTTT
TRBV5-1,TRBJ2-7,NA,NA,CASSLALGRPYEQYF,TGCGCCAGCAGCTTGGCCCTAGGGAGACCCTACGAGCAGTACTTC
TRBV18,TRBJ2-7,TRBD1,NA,CASSLPGQGPDEQYF,TGTGCCAGCTCACTTCCGGGACAGGGGCCAGACGAGCAGTACTTC
TRBV29-1,TRBJ1-3,NA,few,CSANSSGNTIYF,TGCAGCGCCAACAGCTCTGGAAACACCATATATTTT
TRBV6-1,TRBJ2-2,TRBD1,NA,CASRYRGRTGELFF,TGTGCCAGCAGATACAGGGGGCGCACCGGGGAGCTGTTTTTT
TRBV28,TRBJ1-2,NA,few,CASSLFYGYGYTF,TGTGCCAGCAGTTTATTTTACGGGTATGGCTACACCTTC
TRBV28,TRBJ1-2,TRBD1,once,CASIRGPRYYGYTF,TGTGCCAGCATAAGGGGGCCACGCTACTATGGCTACACCTTC
TRBV10-3,TRBJ2-1,TRBD2,NA,CAISESGTVTTSGRIGEQFF,TGTGCCATCAGTGAGTCCGGGACGGTGACCACTAGCGGGAGGATCGGTGAGCAGTTCTTC
TRBV4-2,TRBJ1-6,NA,NA,CASSQVTGRAYNSPLHF,TGTGCCAGCAGCCAAGTAACAGGGAGAGCCTATAATTCCCCCCTCCACTTT
TRBV30,TRBJ2-2,NA,NA,CAWSPFLATGELFF,TGTGCCTGGAGTCCATTTCTAGCGACCGGGGAGCTGTTTTTT
TRBV2,TRBJ1-1,NA,once,CASARGWNTEAFF,TGTGCCAGCGCGAGAGGTTGGAACACTGAAGCTTTCTTT
TRBV28,TRBJ1-5,NA,NA,CASSCPMKHSNQPQHF,TGTGCCAGCAGTTGCCCCATGAAACATAGCAATCAGCCCCAGCATTTT
TRBV5-1,TRBJ1-3,NA,NA,CASSLAPRQTLSGNTIYF,TGCGCCAGCAGCTTGGCCCCCCGACAGACACTCTCTGGAAACACCATATATTTT
TRBV10-3,TRBJ2-1,TRBD1,NA,CAISEGGQGANNEQFF,TGTGCCATCAGTGAGGGGGGACAGGGGGCGAACAATGAGCAGTTCTTC
TRBV2,TRBJ2-4,NA,NA,CASSDPRGIAKNIQYF,TGTGCCAGCAGTGACCCCCGGGGGATAGCCAAAAACATTCAGTACTTC
TRBV12-5,TRBJ2-2,TRBD2,NA,CASGLARFRGERERGTGELFF,TGTGCTAGTGGTTTGGCACGATTTAGAGGTGAGCGGGAGCGCGGCACCGGGGAGCTGTTTTTT
TRBV4-1,TRBJ1-5,TRBD1,NA,CASSQSTGGKNQPQHF,TGCGCCAGCAGCCAGTCGACAGGGGGGAAGAATCAGCCCCAGCATTTT
TRBV28,TRBJ2-2,TRBD1,NA,CASSAGDRYTGELFF,TGTGCCAGCAGCGCTGGGGACAGATACACCGGGGAGCTGTTTTTT
TRBV28,TRBJ2-7,TRBD2,NA,CASSPLGERGGLYEQYF,TGTGCCAGCAGTCCCCTGGGAGAGCGGGGGGGCCTATACGAGCAGTACTTC
TRBV29-1,TRBJ2-1,TRBD2,few,CSVRERERIYNEQFF,TGCAGCGTTAGAGAGCGGGAGAGGATATACAATGAGCAGTTCTTC
TRBV27,TRBJ2-7,NA,NA,CASRRAPPGTPVLRGWYEQYF,TGTGCCAGCAGGAGGGCCCCTCCCGGGACTCCGGTCCTACGGGGTTGGTACGAGCAGTACTTC
TRBV15,TRBJ2-5,NA,NA,CATSRPWGEETQYF,TGTGCCACCAGCAGACCCTGGGGGGAAGAGACCCAGTACTTC
TRBV29-1,TRBJ1-5,TRBD1,once,CSVSGTAYQPQHF,TGCAGCGTCTCCGGGACAGCCTATCAGCCCCAGCATTTT
TRBV28,TRBJ1-6,NA,NA,CASSSPNPLLNSPLHF,TGTGCCAGCAGTTCTCCGAACCCGCTACTTAATTCACCCCTCCACTTT
TRBV7-2,TRBJ2-7,NA,NA,CASSLESSPKDEQYF,TGTGCCAGCAGCTTAGAGTCTAGCCCCAAGGACGAGCAGTACTTC
TRBV14,TRBJ2-5,NA,NA,CASSHPLEKAGRGQETQYF,TGTGCCAGCAGCCACCCCTTAGAAAAAGCGGGAAGGGGGCAAGAGACCCAGTACTTC
TRBV12-5,TRBJ2-7,NA,few,CASGHTGTIYEQYF,TGTGCTAGTGGTCATACAGGGACGATCTACGAGCAGTACTTC
TRBV14,TRBJ2-7,TRBD2,NA,CASRQGGQGGEQYF,TGTGCCAGCAGGCAGGGAGGGCAGGGAGGCGAGCAGTACTTC
TRBV5-1,TRBJ2-5,TRBD1,NA,CASSANDGQGLGSQYF,TGCGCCAGCAGCGCTAACGATGGACAGGGACTTGGTAGCCAGTACTTC
TRBV4-3,TRBJ2-3,TRBD2,once,CASSQDLGLAGGPRGSTDTQYF,TGCGCCAGCAGCCAAGATCTCGGACTAGCGGGGGGTCCCAGGGGCAGCACAGATACGCAGTATTTT
TRBV6-1,TRBJ1-2,NA,NA,CASSGRGPNYGYTF,TGTGCCAGCAGTGGCAGGGGACCCAACTATGGCTACACCTTC
TRBV15,TRBJ2-1,TRBD1,once,CATSRDKDAGQGVDEQFF,TGTGCCACCAGCAGAGATAAAGATGCGGGACAGGGAGTCGATGAGCAGTTCTTC
TRBV27,TRBJ1-2,TRBD1,once,CASSARQGASGYTF,TGTGCCAGCAGTGCTCGACAGGGGGCAAGTGGCTACACCTTC
TRBV4-1,TRBJ2-7,TRBD1,NA,CASSQDEGADYEQYF,TGCGCCAGCAGCCAAGATGAGGGGGCGGATTACGAGCAGTACTTC
TRBV15,TRBJ1-6,NA,NA,CATSRDRDSNPAYSPLHF,TGTGCCACCAGCAGAGATCGAGACAGTAACCCTGCCTATTCACCCCTCCACTTT
TRBV9,TRBJ1-1,NA,once,CASSVVSRPPAGGTEAFF,TGTGCCAGCAGCGTAGTATCGAGGCCCCCGGCGGGGGGCACTGAAGCTTTCTTT
TRBV28,TRBJ2-1,TRBD2,NA,CASTQLAANSYNEQFF,TGTGCCAGCACCCAACTAGCGGCCAACTCCTACAATGAGCAGTTCTTC
TRBV11-2,TRBJ2-1,NA,NA,CASSSRQDYNEQFF,TGTGCCAGCAGCTCTCGACAGGACTACAATGAGCAGTTCTTC
TRBV5-6,TRBJ1-4,NA,NA,CASSSTGPMGEKLFF,TGTGCCAGCAGCTCCACAGGGCCTATGGGGGAAAAACTGTTTTTT